This T cell receptor (beta chain) was documented in a study of T cell repertoires in cytomegalovirus infection. As for the study in general: Public TCR beta signatures were indicative of both CMV infection and a matching HLA type.

Note on this clonotype: Its antigen is as yet unknown.

Whole-study findings and limits: Clonotype analysis showed dominance of the ex vivo response by HLA-C-restricted CMV-specific TCR beta clonotypes.

CDR3 length: 14 residues. Germline CDR1 and CDR2: LNHDA and SQIVND (reference sequence). Germline trimming cut 6 bases from V and 6 bases from J; bases unmatched to any gene: 7. One entry per CDR3 protein results from TCRdb running MiXCR on the reads. This table holds around 200,000 distinct CDR3 sequences, about 38% found once. The sample here was CD8+ T cells from cultured PBMCs, taken from culture after CMV antigen stimulation. This chain joins TRBV19 and TRBJ2-1; 8 positions match TRBD1. The receptor was derived from a human donor in good health (CMV status not recorded). Some clones in this sample may be carry-over from other donors' samples. As DNA, the CDR3 is TGTGCCAGTAGGTCCAGGACAGGGCCCAATGAGCAGTTCTTC. As protein: CASRSRTGPNEQFF.